This T cell receptor beta chain was obtained from a study of cytomegalovirus exposure and HLA in healthy donors. The study, taken as a whole, reports: For TCR beta chains, V- and J-gene trimming was later linked to a missense DCLRE1C variant. The investigators catalogued 150 to 200 TCR beta chains as cytomegalovirus-associated.

The PCR made use of 60 Vbeta and 13 Jbeta primers. Sequenced by immunoSEQ multiplex PCR; TCRdb stores in-frame clones only, minus some. Of over 120,000 clones listed, 75% were seen once; the top ten hold 6% to 8.5%. Details on this clone: Antigen specificity is unknown.

This CDR3 has 16 amino acids. Germline V gene lookup returns CDR1 SNHLY and CDR2 FYNNEI. Material for sequencing was PBMCs. The TCR was taken from a man between 25 and 39 years old in good health and CMV-seronegative. The V call is TRBV2, the J call TRBJ2-5; 8 positions agree with TRBD1. With the DNA end fitting TRBJ2-7 better, the J assignment may be wrong. CDR3 sequence (DNA): TGTGCCAGCAGGTCAGGCCGGGACAGGTCCTCCTACGAGCAGTACTTC. This codes for CASRSGRDRSSYEQYF.